Ten or more counts support the clone carrying this TCR beta chain. This sample stems from a study of T-cell reconstitution after alpha-beta-depleted transplantation in children. This sample's TCRbeta library carried unique molecular identifier barcodes. TCRdb re-derived calls from the PCR reads in MiXCR, one entry per CDR3 protein. Of approximately 250,000 distinct CDR3 sequences in the sample, 9% to 10% were seen once. Trimming stripped 1 base from V and 5 bases from J, with 17 bases between. CDR3 length: 16 amino acids. Germline loops: CDR1 LNHNV, CDR2 YYDKDF (reference sequence). The rearrangement links TRBV15 to TRBJ1-1; possibly TRBD1 for D (6 bases). The sample consisted of PBMCs from the stem cell graft donor, taken from the stem cell graft. The source is a human donor who donated a stem cell graft to a child with SCID. CDR3 in amino acids: CATSRGVGVGGTEAFF. The CDR3, as DNA: TGTGCCACCAGCAGAGGTGTGGGGGTAGGGGGGACTGAAGCTTTCTTT. The full variable domain, with the rest looked up from reference TRBV15 and TRBJ1-1, is DAMVIQNPRYQVTQFGKPVTLSCSQTLNHNVMYWYQQKSSQAPKLLFHYYDKDFNNEADTPDNFQSRRPNTSFCFLDIRSPGLGDTAMYLCATSRGVGVGGTEAFFGQGTRLTVV.